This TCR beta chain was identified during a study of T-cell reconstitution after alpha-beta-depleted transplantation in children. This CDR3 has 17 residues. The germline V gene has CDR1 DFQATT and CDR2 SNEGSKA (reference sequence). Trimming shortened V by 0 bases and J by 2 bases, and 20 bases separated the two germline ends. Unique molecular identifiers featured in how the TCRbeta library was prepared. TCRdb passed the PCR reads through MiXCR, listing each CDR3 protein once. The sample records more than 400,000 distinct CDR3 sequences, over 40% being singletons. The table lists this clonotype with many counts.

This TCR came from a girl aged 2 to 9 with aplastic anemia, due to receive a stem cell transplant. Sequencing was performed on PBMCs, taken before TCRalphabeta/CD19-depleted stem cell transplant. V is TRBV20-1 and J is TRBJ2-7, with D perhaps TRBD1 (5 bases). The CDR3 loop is CSARDLDTQYFTYEQYF. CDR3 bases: TGCAGTGCTAGAGATCTGGACACCCAATATTTTACCTACGAGCAGTACTTC.